This passage covers 3 T cell receptor beta chains from one sample sequenced in a study of T cell responses to AZD1222 COVID-19 vaccine. Using immunoSEQ multiplex PCR, the repertoire was profiled, and TCRdb retains in-frame clones only, with some absent. The data contain about 110,000 clones, 88% of them singletons. This specimen consisted of peripheral blood, obtained on day 0 of AZD1222 vaccination. These receptors all stem from an adult in good health.

The J gene is TRBJ2-2, the V gene TRBV7-2; no reliable D call. CDR3 length: 14 amino acids. V was cut by 5 bases and J by 3 bases, with 10 bases left in between. From germline, CDR1 is SGHTA and CDR2 FQGNSA. The CDR3 DNA sequence: TGTGCCAGCAGCAAGAGCGTCTACACCGGGGAGCTGTTTTTT. Protein sequence: CASSKSVYTGELFF.

This clone has just a few counts. The chain combines TRBV19 with TRBJ2-7; possibly TRBD1 or TRBD2 for D (5 bases each). CDR1 LNHDA and CDR2 SQIVND come from the germline V gene (reference sequence). The length of the CDR3 is 16 residues. The ends were cut back, 5 bases at V and 0 bases at J, with 17 bases in the middle. The DNA of the CDR3 is TGTGCCAGTAGTTTCACCGGGACCACGAGCTCCTACGAGCAGTACTTC. Translation gives CASSFTGTTSSYEQYF. The whole variable domain, filled in from reference TRBV19 and TRBJ2-7, reads DGGITQSPKYLFRKEGQNVTLSCEQNLNHDAMYWYRQDPGQGLRLIYYSQIVNDFQKGDIAEGYSVSREKKESFPLTVTSAQKNPTAFYLCASSFTGTTSSYEQYFGPGTRLTVT.

The V gene is TRBV10-3, the J gene TRBJ2-4; 14 bases are a match to TRBD2. Trimming at V came to 8 bases and at J to 3 bases, leaving 12 bases not matched to a gene. Per the germline V gene, CDR1 is ENHRY and CDR2 is SYGVKD. The CDR3 spans 18 residues. The CDR3 sequence is CAIPIRLAGGRGKNIQYF. For the CDR3, the DNA is TGTGCCATCCCCATACGACTAGCGGGGGGGCGGGGCAAAAACATTCAGTACTTC.